This entry features one T cell receptor (beta chain) sequence. The antigen is not known. This sample is drawn from a study of brain T cells in children with intractable seizures. Surgery cases with the highest brain T cell transcript signatures were chosen for sequencing. Pre-surgery treatment included at least one anti-epileptic drug. The germline gives CDR1 MDHEN, CDR2 SYDVKM. Germline trimming cut 5 bases from V and 4 bases from J; bases unmatched to any gene: 8. The CDR3 is 14 amino acids. Profiled with immunoSEQ multiplex PCR; TCRdb holds only in-frame clones, not every one. In the table there are 110,000 or so clones, around 94% of which are singletons. Study-wide results and caveats: HCMV serostatus was not known, and viral specificity came from CDR3 similarity only. Clones missing pre-surgery may reflect undersampling of that blood sample.

This receptor was obtained from a boy in the first two years of life with hemimegalencephaly and intractable seizures. Specimen: peripheral blood, collected at surgery. The chain has TRBV28 and TRBJ2-7, with 7 bases identical to TRBD1. The CDR3 protein is CASSTQPGQYEQYF. CDR3 coding DNA: TGTGCCAGCAGTACACAACCGGGACAGTACGAGCAGTACTTC.